This record covers a single T cell receptor (beta chain). In the authors' methods: How many nucleated cells were present was estimated from reference gene primer amplification. Sequencing was performed with immunoSEQ multiplex PCR; in TCRdb, only in-frame clones are kept and a portion is missing. That table furnishes V, J and clone size, whereas the DNA furnished D and trimming. The sample lists about 84,000 clones, around 82% occurring once. The entry originates in a study of blood T cell repertoires in COVID-19. The overall study: Samples of COVID-19 (acute and convalescent) were obtained from the United States, Italy and Spain. PBMCs, B-cell-depleted T cells, or T cells were the source of the cDNA or gDNA that made up the material.

This clonotype originated in a man older than 75 with active or convalescent COVID-19. The sample comprised peripheral blood.

In nucleotides, the CDR3 is TGTGCCAGCAGCCGGACAGGGTTCGAAGCTTTCTTT. Translating gives CASSRTGFEAFF. V and J are TRBV12-3 or TRBV12-4 and TRBJ1-1; 8 nucleotides align to TRBD1. This CDR3 is 12 amino acids long. The V segment lost 6 bases and the J segment 8 bases; nucleotides outside the gene matches: 5.